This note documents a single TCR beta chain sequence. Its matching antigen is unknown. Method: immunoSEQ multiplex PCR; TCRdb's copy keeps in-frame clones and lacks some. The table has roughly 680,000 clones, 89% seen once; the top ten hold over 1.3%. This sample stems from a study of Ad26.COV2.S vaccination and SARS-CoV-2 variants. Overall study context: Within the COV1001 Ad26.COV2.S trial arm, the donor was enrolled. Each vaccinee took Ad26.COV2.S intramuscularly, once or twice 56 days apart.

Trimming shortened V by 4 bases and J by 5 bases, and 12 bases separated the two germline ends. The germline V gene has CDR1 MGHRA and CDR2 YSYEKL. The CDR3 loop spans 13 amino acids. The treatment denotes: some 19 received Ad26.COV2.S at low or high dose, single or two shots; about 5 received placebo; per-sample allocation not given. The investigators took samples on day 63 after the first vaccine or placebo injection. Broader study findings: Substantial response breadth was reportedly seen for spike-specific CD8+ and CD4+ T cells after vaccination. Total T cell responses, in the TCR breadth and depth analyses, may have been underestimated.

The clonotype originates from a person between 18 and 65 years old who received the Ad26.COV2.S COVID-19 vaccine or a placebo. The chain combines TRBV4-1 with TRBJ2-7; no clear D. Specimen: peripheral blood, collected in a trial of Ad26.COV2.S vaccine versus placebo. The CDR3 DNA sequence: TGCGCCAGCAGCCTCATGGGTCGCGACGAGCAGTACTTC. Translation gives CASSLMGRDEQYF.